This T cell receptor beta chain was captured in a study of blood T cells in healthy people across ages. A second about 7 to 12 cycle PCR used barcoded and J-beta primers. One entry per CDR3 protein results from TCRdb running MiXCR on the 5' RACE reads. The table has about 640,000 distinct CDR3 sequences, under 65% seen once; the top ten hold over 30%. The clonotype was recovered from a man aged 55 to 70 in good health. The sample was blood.

The CDR3 loop reads CSVPGQGGPEAFF. CDR3 DNA sequence: TGCAGCGTCCCGGGACAGGGGGGCCCTGAAGCTTTCTTT. The V gene is TRBV29-1, the J gene TRBJ1-1, with TRBD1 matching over 11 bases. Per germline, CDR1 SQVTM and CDR2 ANQGSEA. With V trimmed by 6 bases and J by 6 bases, 6 bases remained unmatched. The CDR3 runs to 13 residues.